Given below is one TCR beta chain in context. The data derive from a study of blood T cell repertoires in COVID-19. The overall study: The cDNA or gDNA used as material had been derived from T cells, B-cell-depleted T cells, or PBMCs.

The participants were between about 18 and 95 years old and came from 24 US areas. Categorization into cohorts depended on clinical history that participants reported. Germline V gene sequence: CDR1 SGHRS, CDR2 YFSETQ. There are 15 residues in the CDR3. Trimming took off 5 bases at V and 5 bases at J, with 18 bases between the two ends. Authors' analysis steps: Reference gene primer amplification yielded estimated nucleated cell counts. TCRdb's copy holds only in-frame clones and misses some; the assay was immunoSEQ multiplex PCR. Clone size and the V and J calls come from that table; the DNA yielded D and trimming. The sample carries about 340,000 clones, around 86% recorded once.

Sequencing input: PBMCs or T cells enriched from blood (not recorded which). The clonotype originates from a woman in her thirties or forties with acute COVID-19. The chain employs TRBV5-1 and TRBJ2-3, with a weak D call TRBD2 (6 bases). The CDR3 sequence: CASSSGAGRGDTQYF. CDR3 bases: TGCGCCAGCAGTTCTGGGGCCGGGCGGGGAGATACGCAGTATTTT. The variable domain in full, with the rest retrieved from reference TRBV5-1 and TRBJ2-3, is KAGVTQTPRYLIKTRGQQVTLSCSPISGHRSVSWYQQTPGQGLQFLFEYFSETQRNKGNFPGRFSGRQFSNSRSEMNVSTLELGDSALYLCASSSGAGRGDTQYFGPGTRLTVL.